Listed here are 20 T cell receptor beta chains from one sample, sequenced in a study of blood T cells in healthy people across ages. A J-beta primer mix and a sample-barcoded 5' primer were used in a second PCR of roughly 7 to 12 cycles. TCRdb re-called the 5' RACE reads through MiXCR, storing one row per CDR3 protein. The data hold around 990,000 distinct CDR3 sequences, with more than 30% observed a single time. The sequenced material came from blood. The receptor set was obtained from a young man in good health.

The gene calls are TRBV4-2 and TRBJ2-1; TRBD2 matches at 11 bases. The V gene's germline CDR1 is LGHNA and CDR2 YNFKEQ. The CDR3 length is 16 residues. V shed 1 base, J shed 12 bases, and the junction held 11 bases outside the gene matches. CDR3 region: CASSQGGTSGNRGQFF. CDR3 nucleotides: TGTGCCAGCAGCCAAGGCGGGACTAGCGGTAATCGGGGGCAGTTCTTC.

The chain employs TRBV9 and TRBJ2-1, with D perhaps TRBD2 (5 bases). The better agreement between TRBJ2-7 and the DNA end casts doubt on the J call. This CDR3 spans 15 amino acids. From germline, CDR1 is SGDLS and CDR2 YYNGEE. CDR3 coding DNA: TGTGCCAGCAGCGGCCAGACGGGGAACTACAATGAGCAGTACTTC. Residues: CASSGQTGNYNEQYF.

A few counts support this clonotype. This chain connects TRBV5-4 to TRBJ2-3; the match to TRBD2 covers 14 bases. Per germline, CDR1 SGHNT and CDR2 YYREEE (reference sequence). With 2 bases clipped from V and 3 bases from J, the junction kept 5 bases outside the gene matches. There are 17 residues in the CDR3. DNA of the CDR3: TGTGCCAGCAGCTTTGGGACTAGCGGGGGTACTACAGATACGCAGTATTTT. As protein: CASSFGTSGGTTDTQYF.

This clonotype appeared a few times. This chain connects TRBV6-2 or TRBV6-3 to TRBJ2-1; D remains ambiguous. This CDR3 is built from 16 residues. The V end lost 6 bases, the J end lost 4 bases, and 19 bases lay between the germline ends. Germline V gene lookup returns CDR1 MNHEY and CDR2 SVGEGT. CDR3 protein: CASSPFPSPAYNEQFF. DNA for the CDR3: TGTGCCAGCAGCCCCTTTCCCTCTCCCGCTTACAATGAGCAGTTCTTC.

The chain combines TRBV13 with TRBJ2-3, with a weak D call TRBD1 (5 bases). This CDR3 spans 15 amino acids. Germline V lookup: CDR1 PRHDT, CDR2 FYEKMQ (reference sequence). Trimming took off 7 bases at V and 2 bases at J, with 16 bases between the two ends. CDR3 amino acids: CASNSLAGITDTQYF. The CDR3 DNA is TGTGCCAGCAACTCCCTGGCAGGGATCACAGATACGCAGTATTTT.

The V call is TRBV20-1, the J call TRBJ2-1, with 8 bases lining up with TRBD2. The CDR3 has 11 amino acids. The V segment lost 6 bases and the J segment 10 bases; nucleotides outside the gene matches: 5. Per germline, CDR1 DFQATT and CDR2 SNEGSKA (reference sequence). CDR3: CSAHTSGEQFF. DNA for the CDR3: TGCAGTGCACATACTAGCGGCGAGCAGTTCTTC.

V usage is TRBV2 and J usage is TRBJ2-4, with 7 positions matching TRBD1. The DNA end is a closer match to TRBJ2-7, so the J assignment may be wrong. Looked up from germline, CDR1 is SNHLY and CDR2 is FYNNEI. CDR3 length equals 15 residues. This CDR3 is CASRQRDSEHDEQYF. The CDR3 bases are TGTGCCAGCCGCCAAAGGGACAGTGAGCACGACGAGCAGTACTTC.

As regards this clonotype: Likely a read error: the CDR3 ends without its conserved phenylalanine or tryptophan. The V gene is TRBV20-1, the J gene TRBJ2-5; possibly TRBD2 for D (6 bases). CDR3 length: 15 residues. The V end was cut by 0 bases, the J end by 2 bases, with 13 bases between. CDR1 and CDR2 from the germline V gene are DFQATT and SNEGSKA (reference sequence). CDR3 in DNA: TGCAGTGCTAGAGATTCCCGGGACTCTCAAGAGACCCAGTACGTC. It is translated as CSARDSRDSQETQYV.

The V and J genes are TRBV5-1 and TRBJ2-5; D gene uncertain. The CDR3 has 11 amino acids. The germline V gene encodes CDR1 SGHRS and CDR2 YFSETQ. V was shortened by 6 bases and J by 11 bases, with 14 bases between the two germline ends. CDR3 residues: CASIAGNEQYF. CDR3 nucleotides: TGCGCCAGCATAGCAGGCAATGAGCAGTACTTC. Drawing the rest from reference TRBV5-1 and TRBJ2-5, the complete variable domain is KAGVTQTPRYLIKTRGQQVTLSCSPISGHRSVSWYQQTPGQGLQFLFEYFSETQRNKGNFPGRFSGRQFSNSRSEMNVSTLELGDSALYLCASIAGNEQYFGPGTRLLVL.

This clonotype turned up a few times. The chain combines TRBV6-6 with TRBJ1-2, with 10 bases identical to TRBD1. The CDR3 contains 14 residues. J was trimmed by 6 bases and V by 2 bases; bases with no gene match: 3. Germline-derived CDR1 and CDR2 are MNHNY and SVGAGI (reference sequence). The CDR3 region is CASSYKTGGDGYTF. CDR3 bases: TGTGCCAGCAGTTACAAGACAGGGGGCGATGGCTACACCTTC.

This clonotype has only a few counts. The chain links TRBV6-1 to TRBJ1-6, with TRBD1 matching 9 bases. V lost 0 bases to trimming and J lost 9 bases; unmatched junction nucleotides: 6. CDR1 is MNHNS, CDR2 SASEGT, per germline. CDR3 length: 16 amino acids. CDR3 coding DNA: TGTGCCAGCAGTGAAGCTCGGCCGGGACAGGGTTCACCCCTCCACTTT. Protein product: CASSEARPGQGSPLHF.

Worth noting for this clonotype: Mismatch with germline at one junction end may stem from a read error. The chain recombines TRBV20-1 with TRBJ1-4; D perhaps matches TRBD1 (6 bases). Germline CDR1 and CDR2: DFQATT and SNEGSKA (reference sequence). The CDR3 loop spans 15 amino acids. The DNA of the CDR3 is TGCAGTGCTAGTTGGATGGGACACAGTAATGAAAGACTGTTTTTT. Its translation is CSASWMGHSNERLFF.

The chain carries TRBV12-3 or TRBV12-4 and TRBJ1-6; D uncertain. The CDR3 runs to 14 residues. Between the trimmed V and J ends, which lost 0 bases and 10 bases, there was a span of 10 bases. The CDR3 sequence: CASSLARRVSPLHF. The CDR3 region has the DNA TGTGCCAGCAGTTTAGCGCGGAGGGTCTCACCCCTCCACTTT.

On this clonotype: Compared with germline, one end of the junction differs, possibly owing to a read error. This chain links TRBV9 with TRBJ1-6; D is possibly TRBD1 (6 bases). Germline V CDR1 and CDR2: SGDLS, YYNGEE. The CDR3 is made up of 13 amino acids. CDR3 amino acids: CVSGGDYNSPLHF. The CDR3 DNA follows: TGTGTCAGCGGGGGCGACTATAATTCACCCCTCCACTTT.

This clonotype was counted many times. The J gene is TRBJ2-5, the V gene TRBV7-2; D is ambiguous. The germline CDR1 and CDR2 sequences are SGHTA and FQGNSA. This CDR3 spans 13 amino acids. With 2 bases removed from V and 5 bases from J, the gap between germline ends came to 9 bases. This CDR3 reads CASSLLVSETQYF. CDR3 nucleotides: TGTGCCAGCAGCTTATTGGTTTCGGAGACCCAGTACTTC.

This clonotype showed up just a few times. The rearrangement joins TRBV27 to TRBJ2-3; no clear D gene. The germline gives CDR1 MNHEY, CDR2 SMNVEV (reference sequence). The V end was cut by 6 bases, the J end by 5 bases, with 15 bases between. The CDR3 contains 14 residues. CDR3 nucleotides: TGTGCCAGCAGCCTTCGGGCGAGAGGAGATACGCAGTATTTT. Protein product: CASSLRARGDTQYF.

V gene TRBV9 combines with J gene TRBJ1-2; D gene ambiguous. The CDR3 runs to 11 residues. Germline V gives CDR1 SGDLS, CDR2 YYNGEE. V was pared by 7 bases and J by 4 bases, with 8 bases between. The CDR3 DNA reads as TGTGCCAGCGGGCAGCTCTATGGCTACACCTTC. It encodes CASGQLYGYTF. The full variable domain, its missing parts supplied by reference TRBV9 and TRBJ1-2, is DSGVTQTPKHLITATGQRVTLRCSPRSGDLSVYWYQQSLDQGLQFLIQYYNGEERAKGNILERFSAQQFPDLHSELNLSSLELGDSALYFCASGQLYGYTFGSGTRLTVV.

The rearrangement joins TRBV20-1 to TRBJ2-2; D gene unclear. CDR1 and CDR2 from the germline V gene are DFQATT and SNEGSKA (reference sequence). The CDR3 contains 15 residues. Between the trimmed V and J ends, which lost 3 bases and 0 bases, there was a span of 11 bases. In DNA, the CDR3 is TGCAGTGCTAGTTGGCTACCCACGAACACCGGGGAGCTGTTTTTT. Translation: CSASWLPTNTGELFF.

This clonotype has only a few counts. DNA of the CDR3: TGCAGCGGCTCCAGGGTCCAAGAGACCCAGTACTTC. Translated, it gives CSGSRVQETQYF. The V and J genes are TRBV20-1 and TRBJ2-5; tentative D call: TRBD1 (5 bases). CDR1 is DFQATT and CDR2 is SNEGSKA in the germline V gene (reference sequence). The CDR3 length is 12 residues.

The sample holds a few counts of this clonotype. This chain links TRBV3-1 with TRBJ1-2, with TRBD1 as a possible D gene (5 bases). Trimming pared 0 bases from V and 5 bases from J, leaving 19 bases between. Germline V CDR1 and CDR2: LGHDT, YNNKEL (reference sequence). The CDR3 has 17 residues. CDR3 amino acids: CASSQESEGIAFYGYTF. CDR3 nucleotide sequence: TGTGCCAGCAGCCAAGAAAGCGAGGGGATAGCTTTTTATGGCTACACCTTC.